This T cell receptor (beta chain) was retrieved from a study of cytomegalovirus exposure and HLA in healthy donors. PCR was performed using 60 Vbeta and 13 Jbeta primers. The method was immunoSEQ multiplex PCR; TCRdb's version includes in-frame clones alone and lacks a portion of them. The sample includes about 50,000 clones, more than 60% of them seen just once. The CDR3 consists of 16 residues. CDR1 is SGHDT and CDR2 is YYEEEE in the germline V gene. The trim removed 3 bases at V and 5 bases at J, leaving 9 bases unmatched. Broader study findings: In a later analysis, parvovirus B19, influenza, CMV and Epstein-Barr virus appeared linked to several top co-occurrence clusters.

With respect to this clone: The antigen is not known.

The specimen was PBMCs. This chain uses TRBV5-6 with TRBJ2-5; 11 nucleotides align to TRBD2. This TCR was recovered from a woman aged 40 to 50 in good health and CMV-seropositive. This CDR3 reads CASSSGVAGGWETQYF. The CDR3 nucleotides read TGTGCCAGCAGCTCCGGGGTAGCGGGGGGGTGGGAGACCCAGTACTTC.